This TCR beta chain was obtained from a study of T-cell reconstitution after alpha-beta-depleted transplantation in children. The CDR3 totals 14 residues. Germline values: CDR1 MDHEN, CDR2 SYDVKM. The V end was cut by 5 bases, the J end by 5 bases, with 13 bases between. Whole-study results and caveats: One year post-transplant, T-cell counts and diversity were largely derived from T cells produced anew. Reported findings indicate that, about two months after transplant, alpha-beta T cells came from several hundred expanded clones, which were derived from non-depleted graft cells.

This clonotype was seen only a few times. As yet, its antigen is unknown. Unique molecular identifiers tagged the TCRbeta library. One entry per CDR3 protein results from TCRdb running MiXCR on the PCR reads. Among a few hundred thousand distinct CDR3 sequences listed, over 9.5% were seen once. The chain is built from TRBV28 and TRBJ1-3; maybe TRBD1 (5 bases). This clonotype was obtained from a boy under three years old with acute myeloid leukemia, due to receive a stem cell transplant. This material consisted of PBMCs, taken before TCRalphabeta/CD19-depleted stem cell transplant. CDR3 sequence reads: CASSALGLRNTIYF. In nucleotides, the CDR3 is TGTGCCAGCAGTGCCCTGGGACTCCGAAACACCATATATTTT.